The sequence of this T cell receptor (beta chain) was determined in a study of identical twins (dated by TCRdb to the mid-2010s). At the level of the whole study: TCR alpha and beta repertoires from monozygotic twins, unrelated adults of various ages and cord blood were deep-sequenced to test whether fetal clonotypes persist. To rule out contamination, replicate twin experiments were performed at different times with different library preparation protocols. The investigation overall reported the following: Zero-insertion analyses could be partly confounded by invariant T cells such as MAIT and iNKT, although diverse VJ usage argued against such confounding for most clonotypes. Out-of-frame TCR alpha sequences shared between twins showed an excess of low generation-probability sequences compared with coincidental sharing between unrelated individuals. Because the same donors could not be followed over many years, the conclusions depended on cross-sectional statistical analysis. Excess twin sharing in beta out-of-frame sequences was weaker because fewer shared sequences lowered the signal-to-noise ratio. Abundant cord blood beta clonotypes carried fewer insertions; young adult naive repertoires showed a weaker similar trend, while memory repertoires showed none. In monozygotic twins, recombination models systematically underestimated out-of-frame TCR alpha sharing, but the models matched the sharing seen between unrelated individuals.

A few counts support this clonotype. Its recognized antigen is unknown. No much larger clone exists at a distance of one base, and base qualities are not known. The library was produced with 5' RACE. The instrument was an Illumina HiSeq 2000. Template switching added a universal primer binding site, and the final cDNA carried a unique molecular identifier that allowed TCR cDNA molecules to be counted accurately. First-strand cDNA for TCR alpha and beta chains was synthesized from specific primers in the conserved constant-segment region. Each cDNA library was double barcoded, with a SMART-Mk sample barcode plus Illumina barcodes, to control for contamination. TruSeq adapter sequences along with Illumina sample barcodes were introduced in two successive PCR steps. TCR alpha and beta cDNA libraries were sequenced on the Illumina HiSeq platform with custom primers. Per the source publication's procedure: MiGEC processed the raw reads to extract unique molecular identifiers, while MiXCR was used to determine the CDR3 positions. For each individual, recombination models were inferred using an EM algorithm with the repgenHMM and IGoR tools. Shared clonotype analysis was performed with the tcR package in R, normalizing sharing by the product of cloneset sizes. To study raw recombination without the effects of thymic and clonal selection, out-of-frame nonproductive sequences were analyzed. The public reads were run again by TCRdb, first through fastp at Q25 and then through MiXCR, and only productive beta chains were kept. Each entry is one CDR3 protein sequence, shown with its most common DNA and genes. TCRdb, not the original authors, processed these V and J calls. The sample profile shows 1.5 million to 2 million distinct CDR3 sequences; around a third of them were found once. The ten largest make up about 0.25% of the sample.

Every donor was a healthy Caucasian. The junction shows trimming of 7 bases on V and 4 bases on J, and the gene matches do not reach 9 bases of it. CDR1 SNHLY and CDR2 FYNNEI are derived from the germline V gene. The CDR3, cysteine through phenylalanine, is 15 amino acids long. Of the read, only the CDR3 DNA is kept; its 45 bases are in frame from base 1. The sequencing sample was made of cord blood. The V and J genes are TRBV2 and TRBJ2-7; a stretch of 11 junction bases matches TRBD2. The receptor comes from a newborn girl in good health. In nucleotides, the sequence is TGTGCCAGCAAAGCGAGACTAGCGGGGCCGTACGAGCAGTACTTC. This is translated as CASKARLAGPYEQYF.